A selection of T cell receptor beta chains follows, all from one sample in a study of T-cell memory formation after mild COVID-19. TCRdb re-derived calls from the 5' RACE reads in MiXCR, one entry per CDR3 protein. The data hold about 170,000 distinct CDR3 sequences, with around 13% observed a single time. The sequencing input was PBMCs or a T cell subset sorted from them (not recorded which). These receptors were collected from a man between 18 and 29 years old who had mild COVID-19 (a few samples of this study predate the infection). Cell type and time point are not known. Each CDR3 is given with its conserved first and last residue. A D gene is named only where the DNA matches it firmly. Expanded clones get a size class; other rows say once, few or many, or leave the size out.

j_call,d_call,clone_size,v_call,cdr3_aa,cdr3_nt
TRBJ2-2,.,.,TRBV7-3,CASSLFPGGNTGELFF,TGTGCCAGCAGCTTATTCCCCGGGGGGAACACCGGGGAGCTGTTTTTT
TRBJ2-5,TRBD1,.,TRBV4-1,CASSQERQGYETQYF,TGCGCCAGCAGCCAAGAACGACAGGGGTATGAGACCCAGTACTTC
TRBJ2-7,.,.,TRBV4-3,CASSRGLDRTSYEQYF,TGCGCCAGCAGCCGGGGTCTGGACAGAACCTCCTACGAGCAGTACTTC
TRBJ2-3,.,.,TRBV14,CASSLPGTTFTDTQYF,TGTGCCAGCAGCCTTCCCGGGACAACCTTCACAGATACGCAGTATTTT
TRBJ1-4,TRBD1,few,TRBV7-8,CASSFFPGQDRIFEKLFF,TGTGCCAGCAGCTTCTTTCCCGGACAGGATCGGATTTTTGAAAAACTGTTTTTT
TRBJ1-4,TRBD1,few,TRBV4-1,CASSQGTVATNEKLFF,TGCGCCAGCAGCCAGGGGACAGTTGCAACTAATGAAAAACTGTTTTTT
TRBJ2-3,TRBD2,few,TRBV7-2,CASSSPGLAGGTPADTQYF,TGTGCCAGCAGCTCACCGGGACTAGCGGGGGGTACCCCCGCAGATACGCAGTATTTT
TRBJ2-5,.,.,TRBV27,CASSLKGPETQYF,TGTGCCAGCAGTTTAAAGGGGCCGGAGACCCAGTACTTC
TRBJ1-1,.,few,TRBV12-3/TRBV12-4,CASSDRAEAFF,TGTGCCAGCAGTGATAGGGCCGAAGCTTTCTTT
TRBJ2-5,.,.,TRBV5-1,CASSDGDPQETQYF,TGCGCCAGCAGCGACGGGGACCCTCAAGAGACCCAGTACTTC
TRBJ1-1,.,.,TRBV20-1,CSAINPTVNTEAFF,TGCAGTGCTATAAACCCCACAGTTAACACTGAAGCTTTCTTT
TRBJ2-2,.,.,TRBV5-1,CASSLLTENTGELFF,TGCGCCAGCAGCTTATTAACAGAGAACACCGGGGAGCTGTTTTTT
TRBJ2-2,TRBD1,.,TRBV5-1,CASSSIGTGDNGELFF,TGCGCCAGCAGCTCGATCGGGACAGGGGACAACGGGGAGCTGTTTTTT
TRBJ1-1,TRBD1,.,TRBV7-9,CASSETGYTEAFF,TGTGCCAGCAGCGAGACAGGGTACACTGAAGCTTTCTTT
TRBJ1-2,.,few,TRBV28,CASSSLGQGGYTF,TGTGCCAGCAGTTCACTCGGGCAAGGTGGCTACACCTTC
TRBJ2-5,.,.,TRBV30,CAWSVPAGQETQYF,TGTGCCTGGAGTGTACCCGCAGGCCAAGAGACCCAGTACTTC
TRBJ1-4,.,.,TRBV6-5,CASSFVASREKLFF,TGTGCCAGCAGTTTTGTCGCCAGTCGGGAAAAACTGTTTTTT
TRBJ1-1,.,few,TRBV18,CASSLDLDILNTEAFF,TGTGCCAGCTCACTCGACCTGGACATACTGAACACTGAAGCTTTCTTT
TRBJ1-1,TRBD1,.,TRBV18,CASSPSEGANTEAFF,TGTGCCAGCTCACCAAGCGAGGGGGCAAACACTGAAGCTTTCTTT
TRBJ2-5,.,.,TRBV11-3,CASSLGVQGGGTQYF,TGTGCCAGCAGCTTAGGCGTACAGGGAGGAGGGACCCAGTACTTC
TRBJ2-5,TRBD2,.,TRBV7-2,CASSILAGGPRWTQYF,TGTGCCAGCAGCATACTAGCGGGGGGGCCCCGTTGGACCCAGTACTTC
TRBJ2-1,.,.,TRBV7-2,CASSLTSLGEQFF,TGTGCCAGCAGCCTAACTAGCCTTGGTGAGCAGTTCTTC
TRBJ2-7,.,many,TRBV6-6,CASGRPRSYEQYF,TGTGCCAGCGGAAGACCCAGGTCCTACGAGCAGTACTTC
TRBJ1-6,.,.,TRBV4-2,CASSQEGVTLHF,TGTGCCAGCAGCCAAGAAGGGGTCACCCTCCACTTT
TRBJ1-1,.,.,TRBV29-1,CSVVGTKIPLNTEAFF,TGCAGCGTTGTGGGGACCAAAATCCCATTGAACACTGAAGCTTTCTTT
TRBJ1-4,.,.,TRBV23-1,CASSQTRGTWNEKLFF,TGCGCCAGCAGTCAGACCCGTGGGACTTGGAATGAAAAACTGTTTTTT
TRBJ1-2,.,many,TRBV5-1,CASSLETGNYGYTF,TGCGCCAGCAGCTTGGAAACAGGGAACTATGGCTACACCTTC
TRBJ1-3,.,.,TRBV7-2,CASSWRDNTIYF,TGTGCCAGCAGCTGGAGAGACAACACCATATATTTT
TRBJ2-1,TRBD2,few,TRBV4-3,CASSQGSSGPYNEQFF,TGCGCCAGCAGCCAAGGAAGTAGCGGGCCCTACAATGAGCAGTTCTTC
TRBJ2-3,TRBD2,.,TRBV7-2,CASSPGTSGGGDTQYF,TGTGCCAGCAGCCCCGGGACTAGCGGGGGAGGAGATACGCAGTATTTT
TRBJ2-1,.,many,TRBV7-2,CASSQTTDSYNEQFF,TGTGCCAGCAGCCAAACGACAGACTCCTACAATGAGCAGTTCTTC
TRBJ2-1,.,.,TRBV7-8,CASSLIRPGDEQFF,TGTGCCAGCAGCCTCATCCGCCCTGGGGATGAGCAGTTCTTC
TRBJ1-6,.,.,TRBV20-1,CSARDPGANSPLHF,TGCAGTGCTAGAGATCCAGGGGCTAATTCACCCCTCCACTTT
TRBJ2-1,.,many,TRBV7-2,CASRFGGANEQFF,TGTGCCAGCAGGTTCGGTGGAGCCAATGAGCAGTTCTTC
TRBJ2-5,TRBD2,few,TRBV12-3/TRBV12-4,CASSQGLAGAGTQYF,TGTGCCAGCAGTCAGGGACTAGCGGGGGCGGGGACCCAGTACTTC
TRBJ1-1,.,.,TRBV11-2,CASSSLTGLAFF,TGTGCCAGCAGCTCCCTCACGGGTTTGGCTTTCTTT
TRBJ2-1,.,.,TRBV20-1,CSAPDSPPRTYNEQFF,TGCAGTGCGCCTGACAGCCCTCCCCGGACTTACAATGAGCAGTTCTTC
TRBJ2-7,.,.,TRBV20-1,CSAKPGTYSYEQYF,TGCAGTGCCAAACCAGGGACCTACTCCTACGAGCAGTACTTC
TRBJ1-4,TRBD1,few,TRBV29-1,CSVRGTVATNEKLFF,TGCAGCGTTCGAGGGACAGTTGCAACTAATGAAAAACTGTTTTTT
TRBJ1-5,TRBD1,.,TRBV11-2,CASSPGTAKPQHF,TGTGCCAGCAGCCCAGGGACAGCCAAGCCCCAGCATTTT
TRBJ2-1,.,few,TRBV7-2,CASSPSGGAGNEQFF,TGTGCCAGCAGCCCTAGTGGGGGGGCTGGGAATGAGCAGTTCTTC
TRBJ1-2,.,many,TRBV5-6,CASSLPEENYGYTF,TGTGCCAGCAGCTTGCCGGAAGAAAACTATGGCTACACCTTC
TRBJ1-2,.,.,TRBV12-3/TRBV12-4,CASSLEGTGYTF,TGTGCCAGCAGTTTAGAGGGGACCGGCTACACCTTC
TRBJ2-3,.,.,TRBV3-1,CASSQILTGTDTQYF,TGTGCCAGCAGCCAAATTCTGACGGGCACAGATACGCAGTATTTT
TRBJ2-1,.,few,TRBV7-9,CASSFRDGNNEQFF,TGTGCCAGCAGCTTCCGGGACGGCAACAATGAGCAGTTCTTC
TRBJ2-3,.,few,TRBV5-6,CASSLGPSTDTQYF,TGTGCCAGCAGCTTGGGACCAAGCACAGATACGCAGTATTTT
TRBJ2-3,.,few,TRBV7-2,CASSLILLTDTQYF,TGTGCCAGCAGCTTAATCCTCCTCACAGATACGCAGTATTTT
TRBJ2-7,.,few,TRBV3-1,CASSQVGLTGYEQYF,TGTGCCAGCAGCCAAGTAGGACTTACCGGATACGAGCAGTACTTC
TRBJ1-3,TRBD1,.,TRBV7-2,CASSFDRAGNTIYF,TGTGCCAGCAGCTTCGACAGGGCTGGAAACACCATATATTTT
TRBJ2-1,TRBD2,few,TRBV7-3,CASSSQLAGGNEQFF,TGTGCCAGCAGCTCCCAACTAGCGGGGGGTAATGAGCAGTTCTTC